The 3 T cell receptor beta chains in this list originate from one sample, sequenced in a study of blood T cell repertoires in COVID-19. TCRdb's table, derived via immunoSEQ multiplex PCR, lists solely in-frame clones and lacks some. The table records some 260,000 clones, around 79% of them present only once. Sequences were obtained from peripheral blood. The source is a woman aged 80 or older with acute or convalescent COVID-19.

The chain couples TRBV3-1 (or the pseudogene TRBV3-2) to TRBJ1-4; D is unresolved. Trimming shortened V by 1 base and J by 8 bases, and 5 bases separated the two germline ends. Germline-derived CDR1 and CDR2 are LGHDT and YNNKEL (reference sequence). The CDR3 has 12 amino acids. Here the CDR3 DNA reads TGTGCCAGCAGCCAAGTATCGGAAAAACTGTTTTTT. This codes for CASSQVSEKLFF.

This clone appeared a single time. The rearrangement uses TRBV29-1 and TRBJ1-2, with TRBD1 matching 12 bases. CDR3 size: 13 residues. The germline V gene has CDR1 SQVTM and CDR2 ANQGSEA. J lost 8 bases, V lost 5 bases, and 6 bases had no gene match. Here the CDR3 reads CSVSGQGAWGYTF. CDR3 nucleotides: TGCAGCGTTTCGGGACAGGGGGCGTGGGGCTACACCTTC.

In its sample, this clone was seen a few times. The chain carries TRBV12-3 or TRBV12-4 and TRBJ2-1; 7 positions agree with TRBD2. The CDR3 runs 13 residues. V was pared by 3 bases and J by 8 bases, with 4 bases of the junction left unmatched. The CDR3 DNA follows: TGTGCCAGCAGTTTTAGGGAGGGGTATGAGCAGTTCTTC. Its translation: CASSFREGYEQFF.